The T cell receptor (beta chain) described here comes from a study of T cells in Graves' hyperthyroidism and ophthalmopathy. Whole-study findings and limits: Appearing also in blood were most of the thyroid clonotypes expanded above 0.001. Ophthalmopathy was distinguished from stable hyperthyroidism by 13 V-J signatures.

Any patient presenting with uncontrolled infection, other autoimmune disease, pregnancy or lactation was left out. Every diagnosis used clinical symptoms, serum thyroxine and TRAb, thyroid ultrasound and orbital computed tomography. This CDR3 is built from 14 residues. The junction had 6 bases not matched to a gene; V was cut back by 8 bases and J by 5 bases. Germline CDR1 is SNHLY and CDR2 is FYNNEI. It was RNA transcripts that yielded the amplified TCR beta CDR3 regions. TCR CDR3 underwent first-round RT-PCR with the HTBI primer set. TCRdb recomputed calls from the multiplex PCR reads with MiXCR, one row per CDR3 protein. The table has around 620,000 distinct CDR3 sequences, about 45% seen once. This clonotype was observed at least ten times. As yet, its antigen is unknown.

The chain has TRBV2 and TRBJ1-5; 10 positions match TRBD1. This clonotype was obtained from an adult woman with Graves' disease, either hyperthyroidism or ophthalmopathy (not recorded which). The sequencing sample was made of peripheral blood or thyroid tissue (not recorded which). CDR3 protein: CASRLDRGDQPQHF. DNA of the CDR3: TGTGCCAGCCGACTGGACAGGGGGGATCAGCCCCAGCATTTT.